The clone carrying this T cell receptor beta chain was seen at least ten times. Its antigen is currently unknown. These data originate in a study of regulatory T cells in long-lasting Graves disease. Study-level results: TCR diversity was lower in persistent Graves' patients than in newly diagnosed ones. TRBV28, TRBJ1-2 and TRBJ2-5 emerged as the favored segments in persistent disease.

This CDR3 has 12 residues. V was clipped by 0 bases and J by 10 bases, with 9 bases between them. Germline-derived CDR1 and CDR2 are MNHEY and SVGEGT. Time point reported: persistent/refractory GD, antithyroid drugs over 5 years with positive TRAb. Making the TCR library involved RNA that had been extracted from PBMCs. Per American Thyroid Association guidelines, Graves' disease was diagnosed. Construction of the TCR beta libraries employed iRepertoire HTBI primers in conjunction with Arm-PCR of CDR3 regions. TCRdb recomputed calls from the multiplex PCR reads with MiXCR, one row per CDR3 protein. The table shows roughly 490,000 distinct CDR3 sequences, with about 22% occurring only once.

The receptor's source is a female donor with Graves disease. This rearrangement joins TRBV6-2 or TRBV6-3 to TRBJ1-2; D is unclear. The specimen was peripheral blood mononuclear cells (PBMCs), collected when the disease was refractory, from a patient treated with antithyroid drugs. The CDR3 DNA reads as TGTGCCAGCAGTTACTCCCCCGACCTCTACACCTTC. This codes for CASSYSPDLYTF.